The entry below describes one T cell receptor beta chain. Participants had their cohort set by participant-reported clinical history. The sample comes from a study of blood T cell repertoires in COVID-19. Trimming took off 3 bases at V and 0 bases at J, with 20 bases between the two ends. Germline V lookup: CDR1 SGHTA, CDR2 FQGNSA. This CDR3 spans 18 amino acids. The data were produced by immunoSEQ multiplex PCR, yet TCRdb's version contains in-frame clones alone and is incomplete. The sample holds fewer than 350,000 clones, roughly 90% seen once. The sequencing input was PBMCs or T cells enriched from blood (not recorded which). The chain carries TRBV7-2 and TRBJ1-2; possibly TRBD1 for D (6 bases). The receptor comes from a woman under 40 who had been exposed to COVID-19. CDR3 nucleotide sequence: TGTGCCAGCAGCTTGTGGGGATTACAGGGAACTACTAACTATGGCTACACCTTC. Amino acids: CASSLWGLQGTTNYGYTF.